The next 15 T cell receptor beta chains were all read from a single sample in a study. In TCRdb, the 5' RACE reads were re-called with MiXCR into one record per CDR3 protein. The sample shows 62,000 or so distinct CDR3 sequences, 20% to 25% of them seen only once. Sequenced material: memory CD4+ T cells sorted from a lymph node. Indicated subset: memory CD4+ T cells, CD4+CD45RO+CD25-. These receptors were collected from a female donor with breast cancer.

This clonotype appeared a few times. V usage is TRBV29-1 and J usage is TRBJ2-1; possibly TRBD2 for D (5 bases). This CDR3 comprises 15 residues. Trimming cost V 6 bases and J 3 bases, with 18 bases left between them. Germline CDR1 is SQVTM and CDR2 is ANQGSEA. The DNA for the CDR3 is TGCAGCGTCCTACCGTCCCGGCGGGTCTACAATGAGCAGTTCTTC. It encodes CSVLPSRRVYNEQFF.

This rearrangement joins TRBV11-3 to TRBJ2-5; 8 bases map to TRBD1. CDR3 size: 14 residues. V was pared by 6 bases and J by 5 bases, with 8 bases of the junction left unmatched. From germline, CDR1 is SGHNT and CDR2 YENEEA. The CDR3, as DNA: TGTGCCAGCAGTCCGGGACAGGTGGGCGAGACCCAGTACTTC. It translates to CASSPGQVGETQYF. Full variable domain (remainder filled in from reference TRBV11-3 and TRBJ2-5): EAGVVQSPRYKIIEKKQPVAFWCNPISGHNTLYWYLQNLGQGPELLIRYENEEAVDDSQLPKDRFSAERLKGVDSTLKIQPAELGDSAVYLCASSPGQVGETQYFGPGTRLLVL.

This clonotype was observed at least ten times. The chain carries TRBV28 and TRBJ1-1; 8 bases line up with TRBD1. The CDR3 runs 11 residues. J lost 4 bases, V lost 11 bases, and 3 bases had no gene match. Germline V gives CDR1 MDHEN, CDR2 SYDVKM. The CDR3 DNA reads as TGTGCCTCGACAGGGGTCACTGAAGCTTTCTTT. Translation gives CASTGVTEAFF.

There are many counts of this clonotype. The junction does not match germline at one end; this may be a read error. The rearrangement joins TRBV7-7 to TRBJ2-3; D gene ambiguous. Germline V gives CDR1 SSHAT, CDR2 FNYEAQ (reference sequence). CDR3 length equals 14 residues. The CDR3 is CASSPQWPGDTQYF. The DNA of the CDR3 is TGTGCTAGCAGCCCGCAGTGGCCCGGGGATACGCAGTATTTT.

J is TRBJ2-3 and V is TRBV7-9; a possible D gene is TRBD1 (6 bases). This CDR3 has 16 amino acids. Trimming shortened V by 1 base and J by 10 bases, and 21 bases separated the two germline ends. In germline, CDR1 is SEHNR, CDR2 FQNEAQ (reference sequence). CDR3 in DNA: TGTGCCAGCAGCTTAGGCCAGGGGCGCTCCTACGATGCGCAGTATTTT. It encodes CASSLGQGRSYDAQYF. The full variable domain, in which reference TRBV7-9 and TRBJ2-3 provide the parts outside the CDR3, is DTGVSQNPRHKITKRGQNVTFRCDPISEHNRLYWYRQTLGQGPEFLTYFQNEAQLEKSRLLSDRFSAERPKGSFSTLEIQRTEQGDSAMYLCASSLGQGRSYDAQYFGPGTRLTVL.

This clonotype occurred many times. The CDR3 loop is CASSSATNSAQYF. In DNA, the CDR3 is TGTGCCAGCAGCTCCGCCACCAACAGCGCGCAGTATTTT. This chain uses TRBV7-3 with TRBJ2-3; no reliable D call. The CDR3 has 13 residues. The germline gives CDR1 SGHTA, CDR2 FQGTGA. Trimming stripped 4 bases from V and 10 bases from J, with 15 bases between.

This clonotype was counted only a few times. The chain uses TRBV24-1 and TRBJ2-3; possibly TRBD1 for D (7 bases). Trimming removed 9 bases at V and 1 base at J, with 13 bases between. The length of the CDR3 is 14 residues. Germline V CDR1 and CDR2: KGHDR, SFDVKD. CDR3 DNA sequence: TGTGCCACCGCATCCAGGGGGGGCACAGATACGCAGTATTTT. Translating gives CATASRGGTDTQYF.

At least ten counts were recorded for this clonotype. This chain uses TRBV6-5 with TRBJ2-1; 15 bases line up with TRBD2. Germline V lookup: CDR1 MNHEY, CDR2 SVGAGI. This CDR3 region has 16 residues. V gave up 2 bases and J gave up 8 bases; unmatched junction bases: 4. CDR3: CASSYGGLAGGDEQFF. For the CDR3, the DNA is TGTGCCAGCAGTTACGGGGGACTAGCGGGGGGCGATGAGCAGTTCTTC.

The rearrangement joins TRBV20-1 to TRBJ2-7; 8 bases match TRBD2. Germline CDR1 DFQATT, CDR2 SNEGSKA (reference sequence). This CDR3 spans 15 amino acids. J lost 0 bases, V lost 6 bases, and 10 bases had no gene match. In nucleotides, the CDR3 is TGCAGTGCCCGGGGGGGTGGCGGCCGCTCCTACGAGCAGTACTTC. It specifies CSARGGGGRSYEQYF.

This chain links TRBV10-3 with TRBJ2-1, with D uncertain. This CDR3 comprises 13 residues. Germline V gene data show CDR1 as ENHRY and CDR2 as SYGVKD. V lost 6 bases and J 8 bases, leaving 14 bases between the germline ends. In DNA form, the CDR3 reads TGTGCCATCAGCTACGAGACTGGGCATGAGCAGTTCTTC. This translates into CAISYETGHEQFF.

This chain joins TRBV7-6 and TRBJ2-7; the match to TRBD2 covers 12 bases. Germline V gene lookup returns CDR1 SGHVS and CDR2 FNYEAQ. V gave up 5 bases and J gave up 7 bases; unmatched junction bases: 3. The CDR3 spans 13 residues. Here the CDR3 reads CASSPGLAGEQYF. The CDR3 nucleotides read TGTGCCAGCAGCCCCGGACTAGCGGGGGAGCAGTACTTC.

J is TRBJ1-1 and V is TRBV5-1; perhaps TRBD1 as D (6 bases). Germline-derived CDR1 and CDR2 are SGHRS and YFSETQ. CDR3 length equals 14 residues. V was trimmed by 4 bases and J by 1 base, leaving 11 bases between them. In DNA form, the CDR3 reads TGCGCCAGCAGCGAAAGGACAGCGAACACTGAAGCTTTCTTT. It specifies CASSERTANTEAFF.

V usage is TRBV7-2 and J usage is TRBJ2-2; 8 positions match TRBD2. V trimming: 5 bases; J trimming: 4 bases; junction bases outside the gene matches: 6. This CDR3 comprises 15 residues. Germline assignment: CDR1 SGHTA and CDR2 FQGNSA. The CDR3, as DNA: TGTGCCAGCAGCAGAGCGGGGGTCCTCACCGGGGAGCTGTTTTTT. It specifies CASSRAGVLTGELFF. The variable domain in full, completed from reference TRBV7-2 and TRBJ2-2, reads GAGVSQSPSNKVTEKGKDVELRCDPISGHTALYWYRQSLGQGLEFLIYFQGNSAPDKSGLPSDRFSAERTGGSVSTLTIQRTQQEDSAVYLCASSRAGVLTGELFFGEGSRLTVL.

In the case of this clonotype: Possible read error: a much larger clone is one base away. It is likely a read error, because the conserved phenylalanine at the end of the CDR3 is missing. This sequence joins TRBV11-3 and TRBJ2-1; D unclear. The CDR3 length is 12 residues. The V gene lost 2 bases and the J gene lost 9 bases, with 8 bases spanning the gap. Germline V gives CDR1 SGHNT, CDR2 YENEEA. In DNA form, the CDR3 reads TGTGCCAGCAGCTTAAGTGCGACTGAGCAGTTCCTC. It yields the protein CASSLSATEQFL.

This chain uses TRBV18 with TRBJ2-3, with a possible D match to TRBD2 (5 bases). V lost 5 bases to trimming and J lost 0 bases, with 12 bases between them. Germline loops: CDR1 KGHSH, CDR2 LQKENI. The CDR3 has 15 residues. The DNA of the CDR3 is TGTGCCAGCTCATTCCGGGAACCTAGCACAGATACGCAGTATTTT. Protein product: CASSFREPSTDTQYF.